This T cell receptor beta chain was profiled in a study of blood T cell repertoires in COVID-19. Seattle's enrolled individuals joined amid active infection and were then monitored longitudinally. CDR1 is MDHEN and CDR2 is SYDVKM in the germline V gene. V was clipped by 5 bases and J by 2 bases, with 16 bases between them. This CDR3 contains 15 residues. Study processing details: Reference gene primers were amplified, and this amplification served to estimate nucleated cell counts. Produced via immunoSEQ multiplex PCR; TCRdb's table is partial and in-frame only. That table furnishes V, J and clone size, whereas the DNA furnished D and trimming. Of 250,000 to 350,000 clones listed, about 81% are singletons.

V is TRBV28 and J is TRBJ2-7; D possibly corresponds to TRBD2 (6 bases). The receptor was isolated from a human donor with COVID-19, enrolled during active disease. The donor label of this sample is uncertain. The specimen sequenced was peripheral blood. As DNA, the CDR3 is TGTGCCAGCAGTCACTACGGGACTGTAACCTACGAGCAGTACTTC. Amino acid sequence: CASSHYGTVTYEQYF. Together with reference TRBV28 and TRBJ2-7, the CDR3 gives the full variable domain: DVKVTQSSRYLVKRTGEKVFLECVQDMDHENMFWYRQDPGLGLRLIYFSYDVKMKEKGDIPEGYSVSREKKERFSLILESASTNQTSMYLCASSHYGTVTYEQYFGPGTRLTVT.